The 30 T cell receptor delta chains presented below share a single source sample, sequenced in a study of Vδ1+ human thymocytes. Study findings and constraints: In the thymus, TRG and TRD repertoires looked highly polyclonal with Gaussian CDR3 lengths.

Extracted RNA was reverse transcribed into cDNA. The CDR3 regions were amplified by multiplex PCR from V-gene primers to a constant-region primer. TCRdb called clones anew from the multiplex PCR reads with CATT. The sample consists of more than 50,000 delta-chain clones, 15% of them appearing once. These receptors' antigens are unknown. Sample: Vdelta1+ gamma-delta thymocytes from the thymus. Subset of the sample: FACS-sorted CD3+ TCRalphabeta- TCRVdelta1+ TCRVdelta2- thymocytes. The receptors derive from a boy younger than two who had congenital heart surgery.

By its share, this clone is medium-sized. The sample has other DNA sequences that encode this CDR3 too. The chain couples TRAV29/DV5 to TRDJ1; 9 nucleotides agree with TRDD3. Trimming took 2 bases from V and 2 from J; bases not matched to a gene: 10. Per the germline V gene, CDR1 is NSMFDY and CDR2 is ISSIKDK. The CDR3 loop spans 16 amino acids. CDR3: CAARTYWGISTDKLIF. Written as DNA, the CDR3 is TGTGCAGCAAGAACTTATTGGGGGATAAGTACCGATAAACTCATCTTT.

J is TRDJ1 and V is TRDV1; maybe TRDD3 (5 bases). Germline CDR1 is TSWWSYY and CDR2 is QGS. Trimming shortened V by 2 bases and J by 0 bases, and 28 bases separated the two germline ends. The CDR3 extends over 21 amino acids. CDR3 nucleotides: TGTGCTCTTGGGGAAAGGTCCCAAACCGTTAGGAGGATATTGTACACCGATAAACTCATCTTT. As protein: CALGERSQTVRRILYTDKLIF.

This rearrangement joins TRDV1 to TRDJ1; TRDD3 matches at 11 bases. CDR1 is TSWWSYY, CDR2 QGS, per germline. This CDR3 comprises 23 residues. V gave up 1 base and J gave up 1 base; unmatched junction bases: 23. The CDR3 protein is CALGEHAYLGIGGYARGTDKLIF. Written as DNA, the CDR3 is TGTGCTCTTGGGGAACACGCCTATTTAGGTATTGGGGGATACGCGAGAGGCACCGATAAACTCATCTTT.

V usage is TRDV1 and J usage is TRDJ1, with 10 bases matching TRDD3. This CDR3 is built from 16 residues. The ends lost 4 bases at V and 3 bases at J; junction bases unmatched: 8. Per the germline V gene, CDR1 is TSWWSYY and CDR2 is QGS. This CDR3 reads CALGVHWGMESDKLIF. The DNA of the CDR3 is TGTGCTCTTGGGGTTCACTGGGGGATGGAGTCCGATAAACTCATCTTT.

This clone has just a few counts. A read error may explain this, as a much larger clone is one base away. The sample contains more than one DNA sequence encoding this CDR3. The gene calls are TRDV2 and TRDJ1; 8 positions match TRDD3. Looked up from germline, CDR1 is GEAIGNYY and CDR2 is EKD. The V gene end was trimmed by 4 bases and the J gene end by 4 bases; junction bases not matched to a gene: 4. This CDR3 has 13 amino acids. DNA of the CDR3: TGTGCCTGTGAGATGGGGGATGACGATAAACTCATCTTT. Encoded protein: CACEMGDDDKLIF.

V usage is TRDV1 and J usage is TRDJ1; the match to TRDD3 covers 8 bases. Trimming took 5 bases from V and 0 from J; bases not matched to a gene: 14. The CDR3 has 18 amino acids. Germline V gives CDR1 TSWWSYY, CDR2 QGS. The CDR3 here is CALGYLDCTGGYTDKLIF. As DNA, the CDR3 is TGTGCTCTTGGGTACCTGGATTGTACTGGGGGGTACACCGATAAACTCATCTTT.

This clone was observed a few times. The chain joins TRDV1 to TRDJ1; D is perhaps TRDD3 (6 bases). Looked up from germline, CDR1 is TSWWSYY and CDR2 is QGS. V lost 4 bases and J 5 bases, leaving 20 bases between the germline ends. The CDR3 loop spans 16 amino acids. The CDR3 DNA sequence: TGTGCTCTTGGGGGGAATTATGGGGGCTCCAATGATAAACTCATCTTT. Translation gives CALGGNYGGSNDKLIF.

This clone came up a few times. The chain recombines TRDV1 with TRDJ1; the match to TRDD3 covers 7 bases. The germline V gene has CDR1 TSWWSYY and CDR2 QGS. This CDR3 comprises 19 residues. V lost 6 bases, J lost 0 bases, and 19 bases stayed unmatched. The CDR3 sequence is CALGSPSYWGMYYTDKLIF. CDR3 DNA: TGTGCTCTTGGTTCTCCTAGTTACTGGGGAATGTATTACACCGATAAACTCATCTTT.

The rearrangement joins TRDV1 to TRDJ1; 7 bases are a match to TRDD3. The germline CDR1 and CDR2 sequences are TSWWSYY and QGS. This CDR3 region has 19 residues. Trimming cost V 2 bases and J 3 bases; bases outside gene matches: 18. Here the CDR3 DNA reads TGTGCTCTTGGGGAATATTGCGGTACTGGGGACTGGGGTCCCGATAAACTCATCTTT. This codes for CALGEYCGTGDWGPDKLIF.

The sample holds a few counts of this clone. V usage is TRDV1 and J usage is TRDJ1, with D possibly being TRDD3 (6 bases). The length of the CDR3 is 18 residues. Trimming left V 4 bases short and J 1 base short, with 22 bases between. Germline loops: CDR1 TSWWSYY, CDR2 QGS. Written as DNA, the CDR3 is TGTGCTCTTGGGGGTGGCTTCCCTCAATGGGGGTCCACCGATAAACTCATCTTT. This gives the protein CALGGGFPQWGSTDKLIF.

V gene TRDV1 combines with J gene TRDJ1, with 8 bases lining up with TRDD3. Germline V gene data show CDR1 as TSWWSYY and CDR2 as QGS. V lost 3 bases and J lost 0; bases outside the gene matches: 21. The CDR3 covers 21 residues. The CDR3 region is CALGEARRPGDKSGYTDKLIF. In DNA, the CDR3 is TGTGCTCTTGGGGAGGCCCGACGTCCGGGGGATAAGTCGGGGTACACCGATAAACTCATCTTT.

This clone turned up a few times. The chain has TRDV1 and TRDJ1; 12 bases fit TRDD3. Germline assignment: CDR1 TSWWSYY and CDR2 QGS. The CDR3 extends over 17 amino acids. After removal of 3 bases from V and 3 bases from J, the junction contained 8 bases not matched to a gene. CDR3 DNA: TGTGCTCTTGGGGACTTCCTCAACTGGGGGATACCCGATAAACTCATCTTT. Residues: CALGDFLNWGIPDKLIF.

The rearrangement uses TRDV1 and TRDJ1; D could derive from TRDD2 or TRDD3 (7 bases each). Per germline, CDR1 TSWWSYY and CDR2 QGS. The CDR3 covers 19 residues. V lost 3 bases to trimming and J lost 1 base, with 24 bases between them. Here the CDR3 reads CALGDPAHIPTGATDKLIF. CDR3 DNA: TGTGCTCTTGGGGATCCCGCACATATTCCTACTGGGGCCACCGATAAACTCATCTTT.

About this clone: The junction and the germline gene differ at one end; a read error may be behind it. The J gene is TRDJ1, the V gene TRDV1, with 13 bases lining up with TRDD3. This CDR3 contains 18 residues. From germline, CDR1 is TSWWSYY and CDR2 QGS. In DNA, the CDR3 is TGTGCTCTCGGGGCACCTCCCCACTGGGGGATACGCACCGATAAACTCATCTTT. Translation: CALGAPPHWGIRTDKLIF.

This clone was detected a few times. The chain combines TRDV1 with TRDJ1; a possible D gene is TRDD3 (6 bases). V lost 5 bases and J 3 bases, leaving 16 bases between the germline ends. The CDR3 sequence is 15 residues long. The germline CDR1 and CDR2 sequences are TSWWSYY and QGS. CDR3 in amino acids: CALGFHAGGPDKLIF. The CDR3 DNA reads TGTGCTCTTGGGTTCCATGCCGGGGGACCCGATAAACTCATCTTT.

The rearrangement uses TRDV1 and TRDJ1; D is possibly TRDD2 (5 bases). CDR1 TSWWSYY and CDR2 QGS come from the germline V gene. This CDR3 is built from 17 residues. V was clipped by 1 base and J by 9 bases, with 24 bases between them. DNA for the CDR3: TGTGCTCTTGGGGAACGAAGGGCACTCCCCTACGGGCGAGAACTCATCTTT. Residues: CALGERRALPYGRELIF.

The V and J genes are TRDV1 and TRDJ1; possible D gene TRDD3, 6 bases. Trimming removed 5 bases at V and 0 bases at J, with 25 bases between. From germline, CDR1 is TSWWSYY and CDR2 QGS. The CDR3 extends over 19 amino acids. CDR3 sequence reads: CALGKSGGWGFVYTDKLIF. The CDR3, as DNA: TGTGCTCTTGGGAAAAGTGGGGGCTGGGGATTCGTATACACCGATAAACTCATCTTT.

This clone has more than one count but fewer than ten. The rearrangement joins TRDV1 to TRDJ1, with a tentative D call TRDD3 (5 bases). V lost 1 base, J lost 2 bases, and 11 bases lay in between. Germline V gives CDR1 TSWWSYY, CDR2 QGS. The CDR3 sequence is 15 residues long. The CDR3 sequence: CALGERGRDTDKLIF. The CDR3 bases are TGTGCTCTTGGGGAACGAGGGAGGGATACCGATAAACTCATCTTT.

This clone has a handful of counts. This chain uses TRDV1 with TRDJ1; 7 positions agree with TRDD3. J lost 3 bases, V lost 5 bases, and 21 bases had no gene match. The CDR3 is 19 residues long. Germline lookup yields CDR1 TSWWSYY and CDR2 QGS. The DNA for the CDR3 is TGTGCTCTTGGGAACGGCGACCTAAGGAGCTGGGGGCACGCCGATAAACTCATCTTT. Amino acids: CALGNGDLRSWGHADKLIF.

The chain has TRDV1 and TRDJ1, with 10 bases that match TRDD3. CDR1 TSWWSYY and CDR2 QGS come from the germline V gene. The CDR3 totals 18 residues. V shed 0 bases and J 1 base; nucleotides not matched to a gene: 8. CDR3 in amino acids: CALGELWGIPSPTDKLIF. For the CDR3, the DNA is TGTGCTCTTGGGGAACTTTGGGGGATACCAAGCCCCACCGATAAACTCATCTTT.

This clone has a handful of counts. The chain is built from TRDV1 and TRDJ1, with 8 bases matching TRDD2. V lost 0 bases to trimming and J lost 3 bases; unmatched junction nucleotides: 33. There are 25 residues in the CDR3. Per the germline V gene, CDR1 is TSWWSYY and CDR2 is QGS. The CDR3 bases are TGTGCTCTTGGGGAACTGGGCCCTCACTTCCTACGCCACCGGCCTTACCTCCAGGGCGCCGATAAACTCATCTTT. Translated, it gives CALGELGPHFLRHRPYLQGADKLIF.

This clone was seen more than once but under ten times. The chain is built from TRDV1 and TRDJ1; 9 bases match TRDD3. CDR3 length: 19 amino acids. V lost 2 bases to trimming and J lost 4 bases; unmatched junction nucleotides: 17. Germline values: CDR1 TSWWSYY, CDR2 QGS. This CDR3 is CALGEFCRTGGRGGDKLIF. As DNA, the CDR3 is TGTGCTCTTGGGGAATTCTGCCGTACTGGGGGACGAGGGGGCGATAAACTCATCTTT.

This chain links TRDV1 with TRDJ1; 12 positions agree with TRDD3. The CDR3 is 20 residues long. Germline V CDR1 and CDR2: TSWWSYY, QGS. Trimming removed 2 bases from V and 4 bases from J; junction bases left unmatched: 17. CDR3 protein: CALGEGSERLLGDTFDKLIF. CDR3 in DNA: TGTGCTCTTGGGGAAGGTTCCGAGCGCTTACTGGGGGATACTTTCGATAAACTCATCTTT.

This clone was seen only a few times. J is TRDJ1 and V is TRDV1; 11 bases agree with TRDD3. The germline V gene has CDR1 TSWWSYY and CDR2 QGS. The V segment lost 1 base and the J segment 3 bases; nucleotides outside the gene matches: 22. The CDR3 loop spans 22 amino acids. The CDR3 DNA follows: TGTGCTCTTGGGGAACGGTTCCATCGGCTTTACTGGGGGATAGGGTGGGCCGATAAACTCATCTTT. Residues: CALGERFHRLYWGIGWADKLIF.

This clone was found a few times. The genes are TRDV1 and TRDJ1, with TRDD3 identical over 10 bases. V lost 0 bases, J lost 0 bases, and 22 bases stayed unmatched. The germline CDR1 and CDR2 sequences are TSWWSYY and QGS. CDR3 size: 23 residues. CDR3 sequence (DNA): TGTGCTCTTGGGGAACTTAGCCCTACCGTACTGGGGGATGAGGGGCTATACACCGATAAACTCATCTTT. Its protein is CALGELSPTVLGDEGLYTDKLIF.

This clone is medium-sized. The rearrangement joins TRDV2 to TRDJ2; TRDD3 is a possible D gene (6 bases). CDR3 length: 11 residues. From germline, CDR1 is GEAIGNYY and CDR2 EKD. V was clipped by 5 bases and J by 15 bases, with 15 bases between them. The CDR3 spells CACGEHTGIFF. Written as DNA, the CDR3 is TGTGCCTGTGGTGAACATACTGGGATCTTCTTT.

This clone is medium-sized. The chain employs TRDV2 and TRDJ1, with D unresolved. The CDR3 loop spans 9 amino acids. Trimming left V 0 bases short and J 14 bases short, with 6 bases between. CDR1 GEAIGNYY and CDR2 EKD come from the germline V gene. The CDR3 nucleotides read TGTGCCTGTGACACCGACCGTATCTTT. Its protein is CACDTDRIF.

The J gene is TRDJ1, the V gene TRDV1, with 9 bases lining up with TRDD3. Germline-derived CDR1 and CDR2 are TSWWSYY and QGS. The CDR3 is made up of 18 amino acids. V gave up 5 bases and J gave up 0 bases; unmatched junction bases: 13. The CDR3 region is CALGRGDTDIRYTDKLIF. For the CDR3, the DNA is TGTGCTCTTGGGAGGGGGGATACTGATATACGGTACACCGATAAACTCATCTTT.

The chain is built from TRDV1 and TRDJ1; 10 positions agree with TRDD3. CDR1 and CDR2 (germline): TSWWSYY, QGS. Germline trimming cut 3 bases from V and 4 bases from J; bases unmatched to any gene: 17. CDR3 length: 19 residues. This chain's CDR3 is CALGDPPPYWGIKVDKLIF. The CDR3 DNA reads TGTGCTCTTGGGGACCCCCCTCCTTACTGGGGGATTAAGGTCGATAAACTCATCTTT.

The chain links TRDV1 to TRDJ1, with TRDD3 matching 11 bases. CDR1 TSWWSYY and CDR2 QGS come from the germline V gene. Trimming took 0 bases from V and 0 from J; bases not matched to a gene: 27. The CDR3 is made up of 25 amino acids. The CDR3, as DNA: TGTGCTCTTGGGGAACTTATCCCCCCCGTACTGGGGGATATATGGGGTGGGGGGTACACCGATAAACTCATCTTT. Its translation is CALGELIPPVLGDIWGGGYTDKLIF.